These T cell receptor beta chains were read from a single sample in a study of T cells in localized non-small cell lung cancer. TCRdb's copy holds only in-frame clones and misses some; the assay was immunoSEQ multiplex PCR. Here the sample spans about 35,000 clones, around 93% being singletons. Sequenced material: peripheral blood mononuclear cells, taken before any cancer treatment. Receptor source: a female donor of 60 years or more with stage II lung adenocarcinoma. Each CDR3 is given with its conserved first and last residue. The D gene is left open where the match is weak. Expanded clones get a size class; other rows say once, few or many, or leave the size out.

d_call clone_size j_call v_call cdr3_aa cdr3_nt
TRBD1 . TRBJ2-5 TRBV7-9 CASSPSGGAKTQYF TGTGCCAGCAGCCCCTCAGGGGGCGCAAAGACCCAGTACTTC
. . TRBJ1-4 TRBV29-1 CSVEDPTGSLSEKLFF TGCAGCGTTGAAGATCCCACGGGCTCCCTCTCCGAAAAACTGTTTTTT
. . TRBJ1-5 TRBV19 CASKHRAVGQPQHF TGTGCCAGTAAGCACAGGGCGGTCGGGCAGCCCCAGCATTTT
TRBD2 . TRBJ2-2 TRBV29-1 CSVEETSVNTGELFF TGCAGCGTTGAAGAAACTAGCGTGAACACCGGGGAGCTGTTTTTT
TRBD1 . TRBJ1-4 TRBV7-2 CASSSGQFNEKLFF TGTGCCAGCAGCTCGGGACAGTTTAATGAAAAACTGTTTTTT
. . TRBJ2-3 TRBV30 CAWCRDQGITDTQYF TGTGCCTGGTGCCGGGACCAGGGAATCACAGATACGCAGTATTTT
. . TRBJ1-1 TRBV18 CASSPNRDTEAFF TGTGCCAGCTCACCAAACCGGGACACTGAAGCTTTCTTT
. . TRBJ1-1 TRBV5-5 CASSETAPTEAFF TGTGCCAGCAGCGAGACCGCTCCCACTGAAGCTTTCTTT
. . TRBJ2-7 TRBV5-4 CASSLGSSYEQYF TGTGCCAGCAGCTTGGGCAGCAGCTACGAGCAGTACTTC
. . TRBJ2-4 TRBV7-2 CASSFAGLAKNIQYF TGTGCCAGCAGCTTCGCAGGCCTAGCCAAAAACATTCAGTACTTC
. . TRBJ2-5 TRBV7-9 CASSLVGGQETQYF TGTGCCAGCAGCTTAGTCGGAGGTCAAGAGACCCAGTACTTC
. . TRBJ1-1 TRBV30 CAWGRDTEAFF TGTGCCTGGGGGAGGGACACTGAAGCTTTCTTT
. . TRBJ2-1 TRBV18 CASSPNSYNEQFF TGTGCCAGCTCACCTAACTCCTACAATGAGCAGTTCTTC
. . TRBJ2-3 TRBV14 CASSPGLGGTQYF TGTGCCAGCAGCCCCGGACTTGGCGGTACGCAGTATTTT
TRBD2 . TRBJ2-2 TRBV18 CASSPPTGLAGRTGELFF TGTGCCAGCTCACCACCCACTGGACTAGCGGGACGCACCGGGGAGCTGTTTTTT
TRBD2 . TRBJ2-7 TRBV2 CASSEVRFGSGTSFPYSYEQYF TGTGCCAGCAGTGAAGTCCGTTTTGGTTCGGGGACTAGCTTCCCGTACTCCTACGAGCAGTACTTC
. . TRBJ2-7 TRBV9 CASSPTGREQYF TGTGCCAGCAGCCCCACAGGTCGGGAGCAGTACTTC
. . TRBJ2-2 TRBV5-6 CASSLMGSGTGELFF TGTGCCAGCAGCTTGATGGGTTCCGGCACCGGGGAGCTGTTTTTT
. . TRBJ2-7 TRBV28 CASSRHRSSYEQYF TGTGCCAGCAGCCGCCACAGAAGCTCCTACGAGCAGTACTTC
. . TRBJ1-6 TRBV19 CASSIAPTTNSPLHF TGTGCCAGTAGTATAGCGCCGACCACTAATTCACCCCTCCACTTT
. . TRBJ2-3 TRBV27 CASSFTPDTQYF TGTGCCAGCAGTTTCACCCCAGATACGCAGTATTTT
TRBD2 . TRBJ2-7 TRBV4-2 CASSQTLGLAPYEQYF TGTGCCAGCAGCCAAACTCTGGGACTAGCGCCCTACGAGCAGTACTTC
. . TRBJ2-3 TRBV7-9 CASSLDRNTDTQYF TGTGCCAGCAGCTTAGACAGGAACACAGATACGCAGTATTTT
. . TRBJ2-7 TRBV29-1 CSVVDSSYEQYF TGCAGCGTTGTGGACAGCTCCTACGAGCAGTACTTC
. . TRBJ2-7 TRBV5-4 CASSSGITYEQYF TGTGCCAGCAGCTCCGGGATTACCTACGAGCAGTACTTC
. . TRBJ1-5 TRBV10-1 CASGGEGQPQHF TGCGCCAGCGGCGGGGAGGGACAGCCCCAGCATTTT
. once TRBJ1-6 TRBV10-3 CAISERAGGDSPLHF TGTGCCATCAGTGAGCGCGCGGGGGGGGACTCACCCCTCCACTTT
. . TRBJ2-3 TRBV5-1 CASSLNGRGSTDTQYF TGCGCCAGCAGCTTGAATGGCAGGGGTTCGACAGATACGCAGTATTTT
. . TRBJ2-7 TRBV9 CASSVSSGESYEQYF TGTGCCAGCAGCGTCTCATCGGGGGAGTCCTACGAGCAGTACTTC
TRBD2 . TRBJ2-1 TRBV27 CASSLASSGDNEQFF TGTGCCAGCAGTTTGGCGTCTAGCGGGGACAATGAGCAGTTCTTC
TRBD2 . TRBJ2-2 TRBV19 CASSIGLAGGGTGELFF TGTGCCAGTAGTATAGGGCTAGCGGGAGGCGGCACCGGGGAGCTGTTTTTT
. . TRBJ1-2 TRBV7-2 CASSLQGYGYTF TGTGCCAGCAGCTTACAGGGATATGGCTACACCTTC
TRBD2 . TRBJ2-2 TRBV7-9 CASSEGMIAGKNTGELFF TGTGCCAGCAGCGAAGGTATGATAGCGGGGAAGAACACCGGGGAGCTGTTTTTT
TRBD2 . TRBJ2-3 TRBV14 CASSQRLSGTGTDTQYF TGTGCCAGCAGCCAACGCCTTAGCGGGACCGGCACAGATACGCAGTATTTT
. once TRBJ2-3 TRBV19 CASSIGEYTQYF TGTGCCAGTAGTATAGGGGAGTATACGCAGTATTTT
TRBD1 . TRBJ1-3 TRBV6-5 CASTYGGGPGNTIYF TGTGCCAGCACCTATGGAGGGGGCCCGGGAAACACCATATATTTT
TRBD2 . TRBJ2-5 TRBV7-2 CATIKRAGGLETQYF TGTGCCACCATAAAGCGGGCGGGGGGCCTGGAGACCCAGTACTTC
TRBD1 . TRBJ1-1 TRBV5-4 CASSMTGVNTEAFF TGTGCCAGCAGCATGACAGGGGTGAACACTGAAGCTTTCTTT
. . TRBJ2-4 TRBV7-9 CASSFWTEAAKNIQYF TGTGCCAGCAGCTTTTGGACAGAGGCAGCCAAAAACATTCAGTACTTC
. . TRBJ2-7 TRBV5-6 CASSRRRGLEQYF TGTGCCAGCAGCCGGCGGAGGGGGCTCGAGCAGTACTTC
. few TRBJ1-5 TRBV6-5 CASSLAAGPQHF TGTGCCAGCAGTTTGGCGGCAGGGCCCCAGCATTTT
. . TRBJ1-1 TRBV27 CASSPRTHMNTEAFF TGTGCCAGCAGTCCCCGGACACACATGAACACTGAAGCTTTCTTT
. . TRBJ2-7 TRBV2 CASSERQKFYEQYF TGTGCCAGCAGTGAACGGCAGAAGTTCTACGAGCAGTACTTC
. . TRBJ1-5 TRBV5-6 CASSLNRIVQPQHF TGTGCCAGCAGCTTGAACAGGATAGTTCAGCCCCAGCATTTT
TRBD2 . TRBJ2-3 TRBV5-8 CASSLVRSSGLLAGRDTQYF TGTGCCAGCAGCTTGGTCCGATCTAGCGGTTTGCTAGCGGGACGAGATACGCAGTATTTT
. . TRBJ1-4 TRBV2 CASSEETAKLFF TGTGCCAGCAGTGAGGAGACAGCAAAACTGTTTTTT
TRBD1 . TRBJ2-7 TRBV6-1 CASSEGTGGYEQYF TGTGCCAGCAGTGAGGGGACAGGGGGCTACGAGCAGTACTTC
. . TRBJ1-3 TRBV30 CAWSWGGNTIYF TGTGCCTGGAGCTGGGGTGGAAACACCATATATTTT
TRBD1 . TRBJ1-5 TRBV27 CASSWTGSNQPQHF TGTGCCAGCAGTTGGACAGGAAGCAATCAGCCCCAGCATTTT
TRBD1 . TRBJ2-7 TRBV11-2 CASSPTGADEQYF TGTGCCAGCAGCCCGACAGGGGCAGACGAGCAGTACTTC
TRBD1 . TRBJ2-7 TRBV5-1 CASSDHRGSYEQYF TGCGCCAGCAGCGACCACAGGGGTTCCTACGAGCAGTACTTC
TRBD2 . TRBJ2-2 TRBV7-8 CASSPQLAANTGELFF TGTGCCAGCAGCCCGCAACTAGCGGCGAACACCGGGGAGCTGTTTTTT
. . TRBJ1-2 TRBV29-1 CSGTGLYGYTF TGCAGCGGCACCGGCCTCTATGGCTACACCTTC
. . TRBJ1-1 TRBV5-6 CASSPRYLMNTEAFF TGTGCCAGCAGCCCCCGTTACCTCATGAACACTGAAGCTTTCTTT